Shown below are 27 T cell receptor beta chains from a single sample sequenced in a study of cytomegalovirus exposure and HLA in healthy donors. The PCR made use of 60 Vbeta and 13 Jbeta primers. Assay: immunoSEQ multiplex PCR; the TCRdb copy retains only in-frame clones and omits some. The sample consists of roughly 200,000 clones, 70% to 80% of them appearing once. The sample taken for sequencing was PBMCs. These receptors were taken from an older woman in good health and CMV-seropositive.

CDR3 amino acids: CASSNSGTSGYEQYF. DNA of the CDR3: TGTGCCAGCAGTAATTCCGGGACTAGCGGTTACGAGCAGTACTTC. This chain joins TRBV6-5 and TRBJ2-7, with TRBD2 identical over 11 bases. The CDR3 sequence is 15 residues long. The trim removed 5 bases at V and 4 bases at J, leaving 7 bases unmatched. CDR1 is MNHEY, CDR2 SVGAGI, per germline.

The chain employs TRBV18 and TRBJ1-5, with D possibly matching TRBD1 (6 bases). The CDR3 has 13 residues. Germline V gives CDR1 KGHSH, CDR2 LQKENI. Trimming left V 3 bases short and J 5 bases short, with 8 bases between. The CDR3 DNA reads TGTGCCAGCTCACCCTCAGGGGATCAGCCCCAGCATTTT. It specifies CASSPSGDQPQHF.

The rearrangement uses TRBV19 and TRBJ1-2; the match to TRBD1 covers 7 bases. The trim removed 4 bases at V and 8 bases at J, leaving 4 bases unmatched. Germline V gives CDR1 LNHDA, CDR2 SQIVND (reference sequence). The CDR3 is 12 amino acids. CDR3 sequence (DNA): TGTGCCAGTAGTAATCGACAGGGAGGCTACACCTTC. It yields the protein CASSNRQGGYTF.

This chain connects TRBV7-9 to TRBJ2-1; 10 nucleotides line up with TRBD2. Germline CDR1 SEHNR, CDR2 FQNEAQ (reference sequence). CDR3 length: 19 amino acids. V lost 5 bases, J lost 5 bases, and 18 bases stayed unmatched. CDR3 in amino acids: CASSQPASQLAGIDNEQFF. For the CDR3, the DNA is TGTGCCAGCAGCCAACCAGCTTCCCAACTAGCGGGGATCGACAATGAGCAGTTCTTC.

V is TRBV4-1 and J is TRBJ2-2; 8 positions match TRBD1. Unmatched junction bases numbered 5, after V lost 0 bases and J lost 2 bases. The CDR3 covers 17 residues. In germline, CDR1 is MGHRA, CDR2 YSYEKL. Written as DNA, the CDR3 is TGCGCCAGCAGCCAAGATAGTCAGGGGGCAAACACCGGGGAGCTGTTTTTT. Protein sequence: CASSQDSQGANTGELFF.

This clone has just a few counts. V gene TRBV2 combines with J gene TRBJ2-7; D gene unclear. The V gene lost 2 bases and the J gene lost 2 bases, with 4 bases spanning the gap. CDR1 is SNHLY and CDR2 is FYNNEI in the germline V gene. The CDR3 contains 12 residues. In DNA, the CDR3 is TGTGCCAGCAGTGAAACTCCCTACGAGCAGTACTTC. Protein product: CASSETPYEQYF.

The chain recombines TRBV2 with TRBJ2-2; tentative D call: TRBD2 (7 bases). Germline lookup yields CDR1 SNHLY and CDR2 FYNNEI. Trimming removed 4 bases from V and 6 bases from J, with 18 bases in between. The CDR3 extends over 16 amino acids. The CDR3 protein is CASSGGGGAFSGELFF. CDR3 coding DNA: TGTGCCAGCAGTGGGGGAGGGGGGGCCTTTTCCGGGGAGCTGTTTTTT.

This rearrangement joins TRBV5-4 to TRBJ1-6; 8 bases line up with TRBD1. Germline-derived CDR1 and CDR2 are SGHNT and YYREEE (reference sequence). V lost 1 base, J lost 7 bases, and 1 base stayed unmatched. There are 14 residues in the CDR3. Here the CDR3 reads CASSLQGANSPLHF. CDR3 DNA: TGTGCCAGCAGCTTGCAGGGGGCAAATTCACCCCTCCACTTT. Combining the CDR3 with reference TRBV5-4 and TRBJ1-6 gives the whole variable domain ETGVTQSPTHLIKTRGQQVTLRCSSQSGHNTVSWYQQALGQGPQFIFQYYREEENGRGNFPPRFSGLQFPNYSSELNVNALELDDSALYLCASSLQGANSPLHFGNGTRLTVT.

The chain joins TRBV27 to TRBJ1-1, with a tentative D call TRBD1 (6 bases). V gave up 5 bases and J gave up 6 bases, with 19 bases separating them. The CDR3 covers 15 residues. CDR1 and CDR2 (germline): MNHEY, SMNVEV (reference sequence). CDR3 in amino acids: CASSTNTGNLPEAFF. The CDR3 DNA reads TGTGCCAGCAGTACAAATACAGGGAATCTACCTGAAGCTTTCTTT.

In the case of this clone: The same CDR3 also results from other DNA sequences found in this sample. The chain carries TRBV30 and TRBJ1-2; 7 bases are shared with TRBD1. J was trimmed by 4 bases and V by 0 bases; bases with no gene match: 2. CDR3 length: 13 residues. The V gene's germline CDR1 is GTSNPN and CDR2 SVGIG (reference sequence). The CDR3 region is CAWSVNRGYGYTF. The DNA for the CDR3 is TGTGCCTGGAGTGTAAACAGGGGCTATGGCTACACCTTC.

The chain combines TRBV7-2 with TRBJ2-7; 13 nucleotides match TRBD2. Germline values: CDR1 SGHTA, CDR2 FQGNSA. V shed 5 bases and J 4 bases; nucleotides not matched to a gene: 5. This CDR3 region has 15 residues. CDR3: CASSQGLAGLYEQYF. The CDR3 region has the DNA TGTGCCAGCAGCCAGGGACTAGCGGGACTATACGAGCAGTACTTC.

This clone was observed a handful of times. The CDR3 loop is CSVGLAQWEQFF. CDR3 nucleotides: TGCAGCGTGGGACTAGCACAATGGGAGCAGTTCTTC. V is TRBV29-1 and J is TRBJ2-1; 9 nucleotides agree with TRBD2. The germline V gene encodes CDR1 SQVTM and CDR2 ANQGSEA. CDR3 length: 12 residues. The V gene end was trimmed by 6 bases and the J gene end by 10 bases; junction bases not matched to a gene: 7.

The rearrangement links TRBV10-3 to TRBJ2-2, with TRBD2 identical over 12 bases. V was clipped by 7 bases and J by 8 bases; unmatched bases: 5. CDR3 length equals 14 residues. The germline gives CDR1 ENHRY, CDR2 SYGVKD. The DNA for the CDR3 is TGTGCCATCAAGAGACTAGCGGGAGAAGGGGAGCTGTTTTTT. Its translation: CAIKRLAGEGELFF.

As to this clone: One end of the junction does not line up with germline, which may come from a read error. The chain recombines TRBV27 with TRBJ2-6; D may be TRBD1 (5 bases). CDR3 length: 15 amino acids. Germline V gives CDR1 MNHEY, CDR2 SMNVEV (reference sequence). CDR3 residues: CASREGRSGANGLTF. Written as DNA, the CDR3 is TGTGCCAGCAGAGAAGGGCGCTCTGGGGCCAACGGCCTGACTTTC. Combining the CDR3 with reference TRBV27 and TRBJ2-6 gives the whole variable domain EAQVTQNPRYLITVTGKKLTVTCSQNMNHEYMSWYRQDPGLGLRQIYYSMNVEVTDKGDVPEGYKVSRKEKRNFPLILESPSPNQTSLYFCASREGRSGANGLTFGAGSRLTVL.

The rearrangement uses TRBV2 and TRBJ1-1, with D unclear. From germline, CDR1 is SNHLY and CDR2 FYNNEI. Trimming pared 9 bases from V and 6 bases from J, leaving 11 bases between. This CDR3 has 11 residues. CDR3 loop: CASGRAAEAFF. CDR3 sequence (DNA): TGTGCCAGTGGGAGGGCAGCTGAAGCTTTCTTT.

This clone was seen only once. This chain links TRBV4-3 with TRBJ2-1; tentative D call: TRBD1 (6 bases). Germline V gives CDR1 LGHNA, CDR2 YSLEER. The CDR3 contains 13 residues. V was pared by 0 bases and J by 6 bases, with 6 bases between. CDR3 DNA sequence: TGCGCCAGCAGCCAAGAAGGGGGCAATGAGCAGTTCTTC. Translating it yields CASSQEGGNEQFF.

This sequence joins TRBV6-5 and TRBJ2-7, with 7 bases lining up with TRBD2. CDR1 is MNHEY and CDR2 is SVGAGI in the germline V gene. This CDR3 comprises 14 residues. The trim removed 5 bases at V and 3 bases at J, leaving 7 bases unmatched. The CDR3 protein is CASSPGTNLYEQYF. CDR3 DNA sequence: TGTGCCAGCAGTCCCGGGACTAACCTCTACGAGCAGTACTTC.

This clone has just a few counts. The V and J genes are TRBV4-2 and TRBJ1-6; TRBD1 matches 11 bases. V was clipped by 0 bases and J by 9 bases; unmatched bases: 4. CDR1 and CDR2 from the germline V gene are LGHNA and YNFKEQ. The CDR3 extends over 16 amino acids. The CDR3 reads CASSQERGQGGSPLHF. DNA of the CDR3: TGTGCCAGCAGCCAAGAAAGGGGACAGGGGGGTTCACCCCTCCACTTT.

The chain carries TRBV30 and TRBJ1-2; no reliable D call. Looked up from germline, CDR1 is GTSNPN and CDR2 is SVGIG (reference sequence). Trimming removed 2 bases at V and 8 bases at J, with 9 bases between. The CDR3 contains 11 residues. CDR3 coding DNA: TGTGCCTGGAGTAGCGGGCGAGGCTACACCTTC. Translating it yields CAWSSGRGYTF.

Note on this clone: At one end the junction does not follow the germline gene, possibly because of a read error. This rearrangement joins TRBV7-9 to TRBJ2-7, with 8 bases fitting TRBD2. The CDR3 is 17 residues long. The germline gives CDR1 SEHNR, CDR2 FQNEAQ (reference sequence). The CDR3 region is CSSSSPARGGLIYEQYF. The DNA of the CDR3 is TGTTCCAGCAGCTCCCCCGCACGGGGGGGATTGATCTACGAGCAGTACTTC. Combining the CDR3 with reference TRBV7-9 and TRBJ2-7 gives the whole variable domain DTGVSQNPRHKITKRGQNVTFRCDPISEHNRLYWYRQTLGQGPEFLTYFQNEAQLEKSRLLSDRFSAERPKGSFSTLEIQRTEQGDSAMYLCSSSSPARGGLIYEQYFGPGTRLTVT.

The V and J genes are TRBV7-6 and TRBJ2-1; 7 bases agree with TRBD2. CDR1 and CDR2 (germline): SGHVS, FNYEAQ. V lost 3 bases and J lost 5; bases outside the gene matches: 7. The CDR3 length is 15 residues. CDR3 residues: CASSFETSRNNEQFF. CDR3 DNA: TGTGCCAGCAGCTTCGAGACTAGCAGAAACAATGAGCAGTTCTTC.

The chain has TRBV15 and TRBJ1-2; D uncertain. The CDR3 spans 14 residues. V was pared by 0 bases and J by 5 bases, with 10 bases between. From germline, CDR1 is LNHNV and CDR2 YYDKDF (reference sequence). DNA for the CDR3: TGTGCCACCAGCAGAGATGCATCAGGATATGGCTACACCTTC. The encoded protein is CATSRDASGYGYTF.

J is TRBJ1-5 and V is TRBV19, with 7 positions matching TRBD1. The V gene's germline CDR1 is LNHDA and CDR2 SQIVND (reference sequence). The J segment lost 11 bases and the V segment lost 5 bases, leaving 15 bases of the junction unmatched. The CDR3 spans 15 residues. CDR3 sequence: CASSYVTGRGQAQHF. The DNA of the CDR3 is TGTGCCAGTAGTTATGTGACAGGCCGAGGACAGGCCCAGCATTTT.

The chain joins TRBV28 to TRBJ1-1, with D tentatively TRBD1 (6 bases). From germline, CDR1 is MDHEN and CDR2 SYDVKM. Trimming took off 3 bases at V and 4 bases at J, with 9 bases between the two ends. This CDR3 spans 13 amino acids. The CDR3 DNA reads TGTGCCAGCAGTTTGCAAGGGGGCACTGAAGCTTTCTTT. This translates into CASSLQGGTEAFF.

The rearrangement joins TRBV7-2 to TRBJ2-1; D perhaps matches TRBD2 (5 bases). The germline V gene has CDR1 SGHTA and CDR2 FQGNSA. The V gene lost 0 bases and the J gene lost 2 bases, with 11 bases spanning the gap. CDR3 size: 16 residues. CDR3 in DNA: TGTGCCAGCAGCTTAGCGGTGGGAGCTGCCTACAATGAGCAGTTCTTC. Translation: CASSLAVGAAYNEQFF.

The genes are TRBV7-8 and TRBJ1-2; maybe TRBD1 (6 bases). V was cut by 5 bases and J by 4 bases, with 14 bases left in between. The CDR3 has 14 amino acids. Per the germline V gene, CDR1 is SGHVS and CDR2 is FQNEAQ. The CDR3 nucleotides are TGTGCCAGCAGCGCAGTGGACAGCCGCTATGGCTACACCTTC. Translated, it gives CASSAVDSRYGYTF.

V is TRBV7-9 and J is TRBJ2-5; D remains unclear. The last part of the DNA fits TRBJ2-7 better; the J call may be wrong. The length of the CDR3 is 14 residues. CDR1 and CDR2 from the germline V gene are SEHNR and FQNEAQ (reference sequence). CDR3 protein: CASSLDGFNYEQYF. The CDR3 nucleotides are TGTGCCAGCAGCTTAGATGGATTCAACTACGAGCAGTACTTC.